This TCR beta chain was obtained from a study of blood T cell repertoires in COVID-19. In the study overall: Acute and convalescent COVID-19 samples came from the United States, Italy and Spain. Sources were T cells, B-cell-depleted T cells, or PBMCs; the material itself was cDNA or gDNA.

The germline V gene has CDR1 KGHDR and CDR2 SFDVKD. This CDR3 has 17 amino acids. V lost 4 bases and J 0 bases, leaving 16 bases between the germline ends. Only one count was recorded for this clone. Authors' analysis steps: Reference gene primers were amplified, and this amplification served to estimate nucleated cell counts. Assay used: immunoSEQ multiplex PCR; TCRdb lists only in-frame clones, some missing. The DNA gave D and trimming, while V, J and clone size come from that table. The repertoire holds hundreds of thousands of clones, nearly 90% seen once, with 2% to 2.5% in the top ten. The TCR sequence derives from a woman aged 40 to 49 who had recovered from COVID-19. The sequencing sample was made of peripheral blood. This rearrangement joins TRBV24-1 to TRBJ2-3; possible D gene TRBD1, 6 bases. DNA of the CDR3: TGTGCCACCAGTGACCCACAGGGTAGAATTAGCACAGATACGCAGTATTTT. It encodes CATSDPQGRISTDTQYF.